Sequencing of this TCR beta chain was carried out in a study of radiation and T cells in renal cell carcinoma. This clone ranks as medium-sized. The sample's treatment: treatment-naive control, cytoreductive nephrectomy. The tumor was a clear cell renal cell carcinoma. Trimming stripped 2 bases from V and 10 bases from J, with 12 bases between. The length of the CDR3 is 14 residues. The germline gives CDR1 SGHTA, CDR2 FQGTGA. Only in-frame clones appear in the TCRdb table, and some are missing; sequencing was by immunoSEQ multiplex PCR. The profile shows 15,000 to 18,000 clones, 56% of them singletons.

The material was tumor tissue, obtained from a patient whose treatment was nephrectomy without radiotherapy. The J gene is TRBJ1-6, the V gene TRBV7-3, with a tentative D call TRBD1 (5 bases). The receptor comes from a man aged 45-65 years with renal cell carcinoma. CDR3 bases: TGTGCCAGCAGCTTAGAGGGGATGTGGTCACCCCTCCACTTT. It is translated as CASSLEGMWSPLHF. Variable domain in full (rest from reference TRBV7-3 and TRBJ1-6): GAGVSQTPSNKVTEKGKYVELRCDPISGHTALYWYRQSLGQGPEFLIYFQGTGAADDSGLPNDRFFAVRPEGSVSTLKIQRTERGDSAVYLCASSLEGMWSPLHFGNGTRLTVT.